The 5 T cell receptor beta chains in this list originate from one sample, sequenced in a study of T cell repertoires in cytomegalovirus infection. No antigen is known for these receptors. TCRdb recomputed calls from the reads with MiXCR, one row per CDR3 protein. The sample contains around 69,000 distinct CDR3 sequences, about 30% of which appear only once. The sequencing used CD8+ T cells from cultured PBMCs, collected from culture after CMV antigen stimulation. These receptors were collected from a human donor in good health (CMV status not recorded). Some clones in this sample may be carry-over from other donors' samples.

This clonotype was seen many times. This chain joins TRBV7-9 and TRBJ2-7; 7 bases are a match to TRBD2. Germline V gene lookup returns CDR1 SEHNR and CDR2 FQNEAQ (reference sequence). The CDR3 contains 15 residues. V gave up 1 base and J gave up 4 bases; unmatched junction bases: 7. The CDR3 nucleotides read TGTGCCAGCAGCTTAGAGGGCGGGAGCTCTTACGAGCAGTACTTC. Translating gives CASSLEGGSSYEQYF.

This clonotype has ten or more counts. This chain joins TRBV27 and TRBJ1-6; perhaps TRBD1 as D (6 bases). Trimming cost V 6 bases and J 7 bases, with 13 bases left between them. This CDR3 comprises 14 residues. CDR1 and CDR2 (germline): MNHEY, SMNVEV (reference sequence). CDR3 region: CASRSTGLNSPLHF. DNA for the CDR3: TGTGCCAGCAGAAGTACAGGGTTAAATTCACCCCTCCACTTT.

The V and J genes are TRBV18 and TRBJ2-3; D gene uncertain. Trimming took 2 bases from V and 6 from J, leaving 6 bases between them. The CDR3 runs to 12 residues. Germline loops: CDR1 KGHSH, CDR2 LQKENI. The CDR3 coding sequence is TGTGCCAGCTCACCATCCGCGGATACGCAGTATTTT. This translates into CASSPSADTQYF.

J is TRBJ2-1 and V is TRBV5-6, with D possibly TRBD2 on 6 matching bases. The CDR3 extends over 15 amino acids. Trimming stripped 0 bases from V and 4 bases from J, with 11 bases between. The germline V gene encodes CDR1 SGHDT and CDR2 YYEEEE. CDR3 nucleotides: TGTGCCAGCAGCTTGGGGGGGGACCTTTACAATGAGCAGTTCTTC. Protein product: CASSLGGDLYNEQFF.

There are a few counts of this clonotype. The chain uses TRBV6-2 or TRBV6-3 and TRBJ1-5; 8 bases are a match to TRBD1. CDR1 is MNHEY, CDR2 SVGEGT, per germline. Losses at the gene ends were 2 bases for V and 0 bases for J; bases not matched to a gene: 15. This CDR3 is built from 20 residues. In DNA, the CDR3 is TGTGCCAGCAGTTACACAAGCGACAGGGGATTGGAGTATAGCAATCAGCCCCAGCATTTT. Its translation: CASSYTSDRGLEYSNQPQHF.